The present entry profiles one TCR beta chain with its context. Its antigen is not identified. As for treatment: approximately nine-day PBMC culture with coronavirus spike peptide pools or control peptides (ViraFEST assay). During the years 2011-2018, before the COVID-19 pandemic, the unexposed donor's CD4+ T cells were collected. Cultured CD4+ T-cell DNA underwent Oncomine TCR Beta short-read sequencing. Each CDR3 protein is one row after TCRdb ran MiXCR on the PCR reads. The data hold roughly 4,800 distinct CDR3 sequences, with 60% observed a single time. This sample is part of a study of vaccination and CD4 T cells after COVID-19. Per the germline V gene, CDR1 is WNHNN and CDR2 is SYGVQD (reference sequence). V dropped 10 bases and J dropped 10; count of bases not matched to a gene: 8. This CDR3 is 13 amino acids long.

V gene TRBV10-1 combines with J gene TRBJ2-1; 12 bases align to TRBD2. The clonotype was recovered from a human donor in good health. The sequenced sample consisted of CD4+ T cells from blood, cultured in vitro. CDR3 region: CATGTSGLSEQFF. The DNA for the CDR3 is TGCGCCACCGGGACTAGCGGGCTATCCGAGCAGTTCTTC.